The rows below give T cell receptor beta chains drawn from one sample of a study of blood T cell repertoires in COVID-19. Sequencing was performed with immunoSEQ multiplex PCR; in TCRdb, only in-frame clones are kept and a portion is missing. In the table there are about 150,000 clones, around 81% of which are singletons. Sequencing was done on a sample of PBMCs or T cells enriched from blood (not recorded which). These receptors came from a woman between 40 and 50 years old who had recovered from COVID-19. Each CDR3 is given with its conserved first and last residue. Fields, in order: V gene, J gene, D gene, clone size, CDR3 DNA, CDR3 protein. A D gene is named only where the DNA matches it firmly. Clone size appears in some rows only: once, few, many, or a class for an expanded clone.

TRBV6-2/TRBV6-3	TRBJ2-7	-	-	TGTGCCAGCAGTTACTGGCTAGATAACGAGCAGTACTTC	CASSYWLDNEQYF
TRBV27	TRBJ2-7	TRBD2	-	TGTGCCAGCAGACCCGGGGGACTAGCGGGAGGAAGCTCCTACGAGCAGTACTTC	CASRPGGLAGGSSYEQYF
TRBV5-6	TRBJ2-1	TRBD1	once	TGTGCCAGCAGCTGGGGGACAGGGGGCTCCTACAATGAGCAGTTCTTC	CASSWGTGGSYNEQFF
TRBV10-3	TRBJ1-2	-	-	TGTGCCATCAGTGACCCAGACAGCTATGGCTACACCTTC	CAISDPDSYGYTF
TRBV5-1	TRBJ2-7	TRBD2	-	TGCGCCAGCAGCTTGGCGGGAGGGCCGCACGAGCAGTACTTC	CASSLAGGPHEQYF
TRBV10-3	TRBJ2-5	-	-	TGTGCCGCCAGGGAAAAGGGCCAAGAGACCCAGTACTTC	CAAREKGQETQYF
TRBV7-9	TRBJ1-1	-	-	TGTGCCAGCAGTACAGGGCTGAACACTGAAGCTTTCTTT	CASSTGLNTEAFF
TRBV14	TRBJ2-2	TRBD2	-	TGTGCCAGCAGCCAGACGCCTGGACTAGCCCGTTTTACCGGGGAGCTGTTTTTT	CASSQTPGLARFTGELFF
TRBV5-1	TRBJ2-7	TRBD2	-	TGCGCCAGCAGCCGCTTCACAGCGGGAGCGGGAGAGCAGTACTTC	CASSRFTAGAGEQYF
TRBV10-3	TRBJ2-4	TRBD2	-	TGTGCCATCAGTGAGTCTACTAGCGGGGGCCTTCAGTACTTC	CAISESTSGGLQYF
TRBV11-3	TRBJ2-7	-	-	TGTGCCAGCAGCTTAGGGCAGTCCTACGAGCAGTACTTC	CASSLGQSYEQYF
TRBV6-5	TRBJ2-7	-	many	TGTGCCAGCAGTTACGGTATAGGGGGCTCCTACGAGCAGTACTTC	CASSYGIGGSYEQYF
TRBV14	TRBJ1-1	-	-	TGTGCCAGCAGCCGACGGACAGAGAACACTGAAGCTTTCTTT	CASSRRTENTEAFF
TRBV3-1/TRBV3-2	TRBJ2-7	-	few	TGTGCCAGCAGCCCCCGTGGTAGCCGCCACGAGCAGTACTTC	CASSPRGSRHEQYF
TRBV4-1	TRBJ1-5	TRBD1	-	TGCGCCAGCAGCCCGCCCGGCAGGGGGGTCAGTCAGCCCCAGCATTTT	CASSPPGRGVSQPQHF
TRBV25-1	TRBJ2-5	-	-	TGTGCCAGCAGTGAAAATCGAATAGCGGTGGATCAAGAGACCCAGTACTTC	CASSENRIAVDQETQYF
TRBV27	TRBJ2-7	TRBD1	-	TGTGCCAGCAGCCCAGGGACAGCGAGCTCCTACGAGCAGTACTTC	CASSPGTASSYEQYF
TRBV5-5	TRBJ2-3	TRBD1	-	TGTGCCAGCAGCGAACAGGGGATTAGCACAGATACGCAGTATTTT	CASSEQGISTDTQYF
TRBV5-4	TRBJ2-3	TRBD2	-	TGTGCCAGCAGCTTGGAGGGACTAGCCACAGATACGCAGTATTTT	CASSLEGLATDTQYF
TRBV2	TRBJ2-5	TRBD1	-	TGTGCCACCCGGGACAGGGGACTTTTACAGGAGACCCAGTACTTC	CATRDRGLLQETQYF
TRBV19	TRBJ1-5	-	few	TGTGCCAGTAGTACTGACACATATAGCAATCAGCCCCAGCATTTT	CASSTDTYSNQPQHF
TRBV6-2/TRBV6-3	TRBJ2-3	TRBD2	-	TGTGCCAGCAGTTCCATCCCCCCACTAGCGGGGGGAACAGATACGCAGTATTTT	CASSSIPPLAGGTDTQYF
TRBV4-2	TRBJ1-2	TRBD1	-	TGTGCCAGCAGCCAATACACTGGGGACAGGGGGGACCCCTATGGCTACACCTTC	CASSQYTGDRGDPYGYTF
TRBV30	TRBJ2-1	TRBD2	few	TGTGCCTGGACCCTAGCGGGAATCCCCAATGAGCAGTTCTTC	CAWTLAGIPNEQFF
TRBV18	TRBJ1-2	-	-	TGTGCCAGCTCACCAATGCGGGAAAGCCCCAACTATGGCTACACCTTC	CASSPMRESPNYGYTF
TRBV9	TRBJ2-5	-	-	TGTGCCAGCAGCGTGGACGGGGGGCGACATGAGACCCAGTACTTC	CASSVDGGRHETQYF
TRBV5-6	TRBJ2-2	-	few	TGTGCCAGCAGCTTGAAAGGGGTGACTCCCGGATATAGCGGGGAGCTGTTTTTT	CASSLKGVTPGYSGELFF
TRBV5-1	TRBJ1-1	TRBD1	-	TGCGCCAGCAGCTTGGGACAGGGGGAGTCATCAAACACTGAAGCTTTCTTT	CASSLGQGESSNTEAFF
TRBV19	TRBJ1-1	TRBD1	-	TGTGCCAGTAGGGGCACCGCACAGGGGTTTCGCACTGAAGCTTTCTTT	CASRGTAQGFRTEAFF
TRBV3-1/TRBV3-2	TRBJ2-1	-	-	TGTGCCAGCAGCCAAGTAGATGTAGACTATTACAATGAGCAGTTCTTC	CASSQVDVDYYNEQFF
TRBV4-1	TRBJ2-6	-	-	TGCGCCAGCAGCCGATCCGGACAAGGGGCCGCCCTATCTCTGGGGGCCAACGTCCTGACTTTC	CASSRSGQGAALSLGANVLTF
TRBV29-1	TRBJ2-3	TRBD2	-	TGCAGCGTTGAAGACACTAGCGGGGGATTAGATACGCAGTATTTT	CSVEDTSGGLDTQYF
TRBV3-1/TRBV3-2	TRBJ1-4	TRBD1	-	TGTGCCAGCAGCCACCGGACAGGAAAGCTTGAGGCTAATGAAAAACTGTTTTTT	CASSHRTGKLEANEKLFF
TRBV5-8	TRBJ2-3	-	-	TGTGCCAGCAGCCTGACAGGTCCTCCCACAGATACGCAGTATTTT	CASSLTGPPTDTQYF
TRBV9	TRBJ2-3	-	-	TGTGCCAGCAGCGTCGCAGATACGCAGTATTTT	CASSVADTQYF
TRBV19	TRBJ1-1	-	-	TGTGCCAGTACCATTCGTGGGAGGACTGAAGCTTTCTTT	CASTIRGRTEAFF
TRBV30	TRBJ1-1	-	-	TGTGCCCGGACTCTAGGAATTGGCACTGAAGCTTTCTTT	CARTLGIGTEAFF
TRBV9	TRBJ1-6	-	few	TGTGCCAGCAGCGTAGACCCCAGTACCAATAATTCACCCCTCCACTTT	CASSVDPSTNNSPLHF
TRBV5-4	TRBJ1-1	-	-	TGTGCCAGCAGCCCCACGGGGGAGGGCACTGAAGCTTTCTTT	CASSPTGEGTEAFF
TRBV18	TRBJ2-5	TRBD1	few	TGTGCCAGCTCACCTCAGGGGGCCATAAGTCGTCAAGAGACCCAGTACTTC	CASSPQGAISRQETQYF